Following are 30 T cell receptor beta chains from one sample sequenced in a study of identical twins (dated by TCRdb to about 2016). The library came from 5' RACE. The instrument given in TCRdb is Illumina HiSeq 2000. Using fastp at Q25 and MiXCR, TCRdb reprocessed the public reads and kept productive beta chains. Each entry merges the rows of one CDR3 protein and shows their most common DNA and genes. This sample is represented by some 1,600,000 distinct CDR3 sequences; more than 30% of them were singletons. The top ten clonotypes cover 0.25% to 0.3% of the sample. The sequenced material came from cord blood. These receptors all come from a newborn girl in good health.

This clonotype turned up a few times. The chain joins TRBV15 to TRBJ2-7; D is uncertain. Between the trimmed V and J ends, which lost 0 bases and 6 bases, there was a span of 9 bases. CDR1 is LNHNV, CDR2 YYDKDF, per germline (reference sequence). This CDR3 has 13 residues. The CDR3: CATSRDLWGEQYF. The CDR3, as DNA: TGTGCCACCAGCAGAGATCTCTGGGGCGAGCAGTACTTC.

The rearrangement uses TRBV2 and TRBJ2-5; weak D call: TRBD1 (6 bases). The CDR3 covers 14 residues. Germline-derived CDR1 and CDR2 are SNHLY and FYNNEI. Trimming left V 1 base short and J 7 bases short, with 13 bases between. CDR3 sequence (DNA): TGTGCCAGCAGTGAAGGTGGGGAAGGGGGGACCCAGTACTTC. Amino acids: CASSEGGEGGTQYF.

This clonotype has more than one count but fewer than ten. V and J are TRBV19 and TRBJ2-7; D is ambiguous. V dropped 8 bases and J dropped 1 base, with 12 bases sitting between them. CDR1 and CDR2 (germline): LNHDA, SQIVND (reference sequence). CDR3 length equals 13 residues. CDR3 DNA sequence: TGTGCCAGTGGATTTGCTGGGTCCTACGAGCAGTACTTC. This encodes CASGFAGSYEQYF.

The rearrangement uses TRBV27 and TRBJ2-7, with D unresolved. Trimming cost V 2 bases and J 7 bases, with 24 bases left between them. CDR3 length equals 17 residues. Germline V gene sequence: CDR1 MNHEY, CDR2 SMNVEV (reference sequence). CDR3 residues: CASSLEAPSFGNNEQYF. The CDR3 DNA is TGTGCCAGCAGTTTAGAAGCCCCGAGTTTCGGTAACAATGAGCAGTACTTC.

The rearrangement links TRBV12-3 or TRBV12-4 to TRBJ1-6; D unclear. Trimming removed 5 bases at V and 4 bases at J, with 9 bases between. The CDR3 extends over 14 amino acids. The CDR3 reads CASSTREYNSPLHF. The CDR3, as DNA: TGTGCCAGCAGTACCCGGGAGTATAATTCACCCCTCCACTTT.

This clonotype has just a few counts. The rearrangement joins TRBV21-1 to TRBJ2-3. TRBV21-1 is listed as a pseudogene. The CDR3 is made up of 11 amino acids. The CDR3 sequence: CASSKDDTQYF. The CDR3 region has the DNA TGTGCCAGCAGCAAAGACGATACGCAGTATTTT.

This clonotype has just a few counts. The chain links TRBV27 to TRBJ1-2, with a tentative D call TRBD1 (6 bases). The V end was cut by 0 bases, the J end by 4 bases, with 12 bases between. The germline V gene encodes CDR1 MNHEY and CDR2 SMNVEV (reference sequence). The CDR3 extends over 15 amino acids. In DNA, the CDR3 is TGTGCCAGCAGTTTATCACAGACAGGAACCTATGGCTACACCTTC. This gives the protein CASSLSQTGTYGYTF.

V and J are TRBV3-1 and TRBJ2-7; D gene unclear. Trimming shortened V by 2 bases and J by 3 bases, and 11 bases separated the two germline ends. The germline V gene encodes CDR1 LGHDT and CDR2 YNNKEL (reference sequence). This CDR3 contains 14 residues. CDR3 sequence: CASSQRELYYEQYF. As DNA, the CDR3 is TGTGCCAGCAGCCAAAGGGAACTATACTACGAGCAGTACTTC.

This clonotype was counted a few times. The genes are TRBV20-1 and TRBJ2-5, with 7 bases fitting TRBD1. V dropped 2 bases and J dropped 5; count of bases not matched to a gene: 8. Germline CDR1 and CDR2: DFQATT and SNEGSKA (reference sequence). There are 14 residues in the CDR3. The CDR3 region is CSARYDRVGETQYF. The CDR3 nucleotides read TGCAGTGCTAGATACGACAGGGTCGGGGAGACCCAGTACTTC.

This clonotype was found a few times. The chain couples TRBV2 to TRBJ1-2; perhaps TRBD1 as D (5 bases). This CDR3 is 13 amino acids long. The V gene's germline CDR1 is SNHLY and CDR2 FYNNEI. V lost 1 base and J lost 7, with 10 bases in between. The CDR3 bases are TGTGCCAGCAGTGAAGGGACAAACGCTGGCTACACCTTC. Protein product: CASSEGTNAGYTF.

This clonotype was seen a few times. The chain has TRBV7-9 and TRBJ2-5; 7 bases are shared with TRBD2. CDR3 length: 15 amino acids. Per the germline V gene, CDR1 is SEHNR and CDR2 is FQNEAQ (reference sequence). V trimming: 2 bases; J trimming: 4 bases; junction bases outside the gene matches: 7. In DNA form, the CDR3 reads TGTGCCAGCAGCTTAAGGGAGGGAGTCGCAGAGACCCAGTACTTC. Its translation: CASSLREGVAETQYF. Together with reference TRBV7-9 and TRBJ2-5, the CDR3 gives the full variable domain: DTGVSQNPRHKITKRGQNVTFRCDPISEHNRLYWYRQTLGQGPEFLTYFQNEAQLEKSRLLSDRFSAERPKGSFSTLEIQRTEQGDSAMYLCASSLREGVAETQYFGPGTRLLVL.

This chain uses TRBV28 with TRBJ1-6; possible D gene TRBD1, 5 bases. CDR3 length: 15 amino acids. CDR1 and CDR2 from the germline V gene are MDHEN and SYDVKM. Trimming took off 10 bases at V and 7 bases at J, with 20 bases between the two ends. The CDR3 is CATNGPGPLNSPLHF. As DNA, the CDR3 is TGTGCCACCAATGGACCAGGGCCCTTGAATTCACCCCTCCACTTT.

The rearrangement uses TRBV5-1 and TRBJ1-5; the D is unclear. The germline V gene has CDR1 SGHRS and CDR2 YFSETQ. V was cut by 1 base and J by 5 bases, with 10 bases left in between. The length of the CDR3 is 14 residues. This CDR3 reads CASSLTGDHQPQHF. As DNA, the CDR3 is TGCGCCAGCAGCTTGACGGGAGATCATCAGCCCCAGCATTTT.

This clonotype was seen a few times. The chain carries TRBV27 and TRBJ1-4, with TRBD1 as a possible D gene (6 bases). The CDR3 has 13 amino acids. The V and J ends lost 10 bases and 1 base respectively, with 10 bases between them. Germline V CDR1 and CDR2: MNHEY, SMNVEV (reference sequence). The CDR3 here is CATKQGTNEKLFF. DNA for the CDR3: TGTGCCACCAAACAGGGAACTAATGAAAAACTGTTTTTT.

This clonotype was observed a handful of times. The V call is TRBV2, the J call TRBJ1-2; D remains ambiguous. Germline V gene data show CDR1 as SNHLY and CDR2 as FYNNEI. The CDR3 sequence is 14 residues long. Trimming took off 7 bases at V and 3 bases at J, with 15 bases between the two ends. CDR3 sequence (DNA): TGTGCCAGCAAGATAAGGTCGGCTTACTATGGCTACACCTTC. It translates to CASKIRSAYYGYTF.

This chain links TRBV27 with TRBJ1-2; TRBD1 agrees at 7 bases. Unmatched junction bases numbered 9, after V lost 5 bases and J lost 3 bases. The length of the CDR3 is 15 residues. CDR1 MNHEY and CDR2 SMNVEV come from the germline V gene (reference sequence). The CDR3 coding sequence is TGTGCCAGCAGTGACAGACAGGGTGGGGACTATGGCTACACCTTC. Its translation: CASSDRQGGDYGYTF.

This clonotype has more than one count but fewer than ten. The DNA for the CDR3 is TGTGCCTGGTTGGCCTTCTATGGAGGCTACACCTTC. This gives the protein CAWLAFYGGYTF. This chain joins TRBV30 and TRBJ1-2; D remains unclear. The CDR3 totals 12 residues. Trimming stripped 5 bases from V and 8 bases from J, with 15 bases between. In germline, CDR1 is GTSNPN, CDR2 SVGIG (reference sequence).

The chain carries TRBV5-1 and TRBJ1-1, with TRBD1 as a possible D gene (6 bases). The CDR3 length is 14 residues. With 3 bases removed from V and 4 bases from J, the gap between germline ends came to 13 bases. The V gene's germline CDR1 is SGHRS and CDR2 YFSETQ. This CDR3 is CASSSLWGATEAFF. The CDR3 coding sequence is TGCGCCAGCAGCTCCCTGTGGGGGGCCACTGAAGCTTTCTTT.

The rearrangement joins TRBV11-2 to TRBJ2-7; 11 bases agree with TRBD1. V lost 2 bases, J lost 7 bases, and 7 bases stayed unmatched. Germline CDR1 and CDR2: SGHAT and FQNNGV. The CDR3 sequence is 15 residues long. The CDR3 sequence is CASSLIRTGGNEQYF. The DNA of the CDR3 is TGTGCCAGCAGCTTAATTAGGACAGGGGGCAATGAGCAGTACTTC.

The genes are TRBV12-3 or TRBV12-4 and TRBJ2-7; D is uncertain. The CDR3 is 12 amino acids. Trimming pared 1 base from V and 9 bases from J, leaving 10 bases between. For the CDR3, the DNA is TGTGCCAGCAGTTTAGTAATAACAGCGCAGTACTTC. Residues: CASSLVITAQYF.

The CDR3 coding sequence is TGTGCCAGTAGGGGTACAGGGAATGGGTATGGCTACACCTTC. Translation gives CASRGTGNGYGYTF. The chain has TRBV19 and TRBJ1-2, with a tentative D call TRBD1 (6 bases). Per germline, CDR1 LNHDA and CDR2 SQIVND (reference sequence). There are 14 residues in the CDR3. Trimming removed 6 bases from V and 5 bases from J, with 16 bases in between.

This clonotype was observed a few times. The V call is TRBV12-3 or TRBV12-4, the J call TRBJ2-1, with a possible D match to TRBD2 (6 bases). Deletions cut 6 bases from V and 1 base from J, with 16 bases between. The CDR3 loop spans 16 amino acids. The CDR3 DNA is TGTGCCAGCAGCCCAGCGGCGGGAACTTCCTACAATGAGCAGTTCTTC. This codes for CASSPAAGTSYNEQFF.

The V gene is TRBV6-5, the J gene TRBJ1-2; D unresolved. Germline values: CDR1 MNHEY, CDR2 SVGAGI. The V and J ends lost 10 bases and 4 bases respectively, with 10 bases between them. This CDR3 has 11 amino acids. For the CDR3, the DNA is TGTGCCACCACCTCCCCCTATGGCTACACCTTC. Amino acids: CATTSPYGYTF.

The sample holds many counts of this clonotype. This chain joins TRBV4-2 and TRBJ2-1; D is unresolved. Trimming cost V 6 bases and J 4 bases, with 10 bases left between them. Germline V CDR1 and CDR2: LGHNA, YNFKEQ. The CDR3 is 13 amino acids. The CDR3 DNA reads TGTGCCAGCAGTAGGGTAGGGTACAATGAGCAGTTCTTC. Translating gives CASSRVGYNEQFF.

This clonotype turned up a few times. The chain recombines TRBV5-1 with TRBJ2-5; D remains unclear. Deletions cut 2 bases from V and 11 bases from J, with 19 bases between. CDR1 is SGHRS and CDR2 is YFSETQ in the germline V gene. The CDR3 sequence is 14 residues long. The DNA of the CDR3 is TGCGCCAGCAGCTTCCGAGGACCCAACAATGAGCAGTACTTC. Translating gives CASSFRGPNNEQYF.

The rearrangement uses TRBV3-1 and TRBJ2-3; 8 bases align to TRBD2. The trim removed 4 bases at V and 0 bases at J, leaving 18 bases unmatched. The length of the CDR3 is 20 residues. Germline CDR1 LGHDT, CDR2 YNNKEL (reference sequence). The CDR3 DNA reads TGTGCCAGCAGCCTTTGGTACGGGACTAGATCCAGTCCTAGCACAGATACGCAGTATTTT. Translated, it gives CASSLWYGTRSSPSTDTQYF.

This chain joins TRBV21-1 and TRBJ1-2; the table's D call of TRBD1 was not tested on the DNA. TRBV21-1 is noted as a pseudogene. The CDR3 covers 14 residues. For the CDR3, the DNA is TGTGCCAGCAGCAGGTGGAAAGGGTACTATGGCTACACCTTC. It encodes CASSRWKGYYGYTF.

This clonotype was found many times. CDR3 nucleotides: TGCGCCAGCAGCCGGACTCTGAACACTGAAGCTTTCTTT. The encoded protein is CASSRTLNTEAFF. This chain uses TRBV4-1 with TRBJ1-1; D call uncertain. The germline V gene encodes CDR1 MGHRA and CDR2 YSYEKL. This CDR3 region has 13 residues. Trimming removed 4 bases at V and 0 bases at J, with 6 bases between.

The CDR3 loop is CSARDLSLAALYNEQFF. CDR3 DNA sequence: TGCAGTGCTAGAGATTTGTCACTAGCGGCCCTCTACAATGAGCAGTTCTTC. V gene TRBV20-1 combines with J gene TRBJ2-1, with 8 bases aligning to TRBD2. Looked up from germline, CDR1 is DFQATT and CDR2 is SNEGSKA (reference sequence). The junction had 10 bases not matched to a gene; V was cut back by 0 bases and J by 3 bases. The CDR3 is 17 residues long.

The CDR3 protein is CASTVRDRSYNEQFF. The DNA of the CDR3 is TGTGCCAGTACGGTCCGGGACAGGTCCTACAATGAGCAGTTCTTC. This chain links TRBV28 with TRBJ2-1, with 8 bases that match TRBD1. The CDR3 totals 15 residues. Germline loops: CDR1 MDHEN, CDR2 SYDVKM. V lost 9 bases and J lost 1; bases outside the gene matches: 8.